This TCR beta chain comes out of a study of OX40 agonist ivuxolimab in advanced cancers. At the level of the study: Patients received intravenous ivuxolimab every 2 weeks at 0.01 to 10 mg/kg.

Findings of the study overall: Nonresponders included some who also had low normalized T-cell clonal expansion.

As concerns this clone: Its antigen remains unidentified.

Sequenced by immunoSEQ multiplex PCR; TCRdb stores in-frame clones only, minus some. The sample lists around 90,000 clones; 87% were seen once. With 2 bases removed from V and 1 base from J, the gap between germline ends came to 12 bases. Germline V CDR1 and CDR2: SGHTS, YDEGEE. The CDR3 extends over 15 amino acids. The chain combines TRBV5-8 with TRBJ1-1; D gene ambiguous. Sequencing was performed on CD4+ or CD8+ T cells sorted from blood, taken in a trial of the OX40 agonist ivuxolimab. The receptor was isolated from an adult with an advanced solid tumor such as melanoma, head and neck, liver or kidney cancer. CDR3: CASSLLGRPNTEAFF. DNA of the CDR3: TGTGCCAGCAGCTTACTCGGGAGGCCGAACACTGAAGCTTTCTTT.